The clone carrying this T cell receptor (beta chain) was detected only a few times. The antigen is not known. The data were taken from a study of OX40 agonist ivuxolimab in advanced cancers. Study details: Ivuxolimab was administered intravenously to patients at 0.01 to 10 mg/kg every 2 weeks. Overall study results and limits: At 0.1 to 3.0 mg/kg, CD4+ and CD8+ blood T cells expanded clonally by week 6.

The CDR3 has 14 amino acids. The germline V gene has CDR1 MNHEY and CDR2 SVGAGI. The J segment lost 6 bases and the V segment lost 4 bases, leaving 6 bases of the junction unmatched. The protocol was immunoSEQ multiplex PCR, while the TCRdb copy is restricted to in-frame clones and leaves out a portion. The table shows roughly 100,000 clones, with about 85% occurring only once. This receptor was obtained from an adult with an advanced solid tumor such as melanoma, head and neck, liver or kidney cancer. This sequence joins TRBV6-5 and TRBJ1-5; 7 positions match TRBD1. Sequences were derived from CD4+ or CD8+ T cells sorted from blood, sampled in a trial of the OX40 agonist ivuxolimab. CDR3 region: CASSSGQEAQPQHF. CDR3 DNA sequence: TGTGCCAGCAGTTCCGGACAGGAAGCTCAGCCCCAGCATTTT.